This TCR beta chain stems from a study of cytomegalovirus exposure and HLA in healthy donors. Study in general: Among around 200 million T cells, an earlier analysis found 117 million unique TCR beta sequences. Findings and caveats of the study: Productive status was seen about 90% or about 30% of the time for most TCR beta V segments in an earlier analysis. In a later analysis, TCR beta V- and J-gene trimming showed a link to a missense DCLRE1C variant.

Amplification used 60 Vbeta primers and 13 Jbeta primers. TCRdb's table, derived via immunoSEQ multiplex PCR, lists solely in-frame clones and lacks some. The sample holds about 88,000 clones, about nine tenths seen once. This clone was seen only a few times. Its antigen is not identified. Germline V gene sequence: CDR1 KGHSH, CDR2 LQKENI. The CDR3 spans 15 residues. Trimming cost V 3 bases and J 5 bases; bases outside gene matches: 4. The material sequenced was PBMCs. The receptor's source is a man aged 18 to 30 in good health and CMV-seronegative. This chain joins TRBV18 and TRBJ1-4, with 9 bases matching TRBD1. The CDR3 region is CASSPPGTGNEKLFF. The CDR3 nucleotides are TGTGCCAGCTCACCGCCCGGGACAGGGAATGAAAAACTGTTTTTT. Full variable domain (rest looked up from reference TRBV18 and TRBJ1-4): NAGVMQNPRHLVRRRGQEARLRCSPMKGHSHVYWYRQLPEEGLKFMVYLQKENIIDESGMPKERFSAEFPKEGPSILRIQQVVRGDSAAYFCASSPPGTGNEKLFFGSGTQLSVL.